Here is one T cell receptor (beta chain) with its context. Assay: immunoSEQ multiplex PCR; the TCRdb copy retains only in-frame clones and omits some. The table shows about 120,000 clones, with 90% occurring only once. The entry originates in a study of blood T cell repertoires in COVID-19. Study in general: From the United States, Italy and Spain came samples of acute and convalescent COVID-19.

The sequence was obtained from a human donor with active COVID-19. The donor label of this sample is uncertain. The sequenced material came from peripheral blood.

The CDR3 nucleotides read TGTGCCAGCAGCTTACGTTGGGGGGACACTGAAGCTTTCTTT. Its translation: CASSLRWGDTEAFF. This rearrangement joins TRBV7-9 to TRBJ1-1, with D possibly TRBD1 on 5 matching bases. Germline CDR1 and CDR2: SEHNR and FQNEAQ (reference sequence). V shed 2 bases and J shed 3 bases, with 10 bases lying between them. The CDR3 runs to 14 residues.